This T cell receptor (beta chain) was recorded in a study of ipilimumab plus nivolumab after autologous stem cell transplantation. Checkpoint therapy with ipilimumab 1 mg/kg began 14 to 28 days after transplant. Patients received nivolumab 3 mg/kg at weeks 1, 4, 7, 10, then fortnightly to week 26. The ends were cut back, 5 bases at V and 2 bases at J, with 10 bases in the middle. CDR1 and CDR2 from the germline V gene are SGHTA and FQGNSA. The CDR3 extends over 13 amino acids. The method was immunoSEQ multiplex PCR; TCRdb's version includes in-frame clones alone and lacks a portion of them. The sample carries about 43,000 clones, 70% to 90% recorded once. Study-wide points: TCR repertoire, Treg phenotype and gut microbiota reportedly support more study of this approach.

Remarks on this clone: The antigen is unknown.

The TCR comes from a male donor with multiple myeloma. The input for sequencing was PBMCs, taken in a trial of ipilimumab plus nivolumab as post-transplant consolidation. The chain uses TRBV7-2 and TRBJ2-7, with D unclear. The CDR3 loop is CASSGWPAYEQYF. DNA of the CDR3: TGTGCCAGCAGCGGCTGGCCTGCCTACGAGCAGTACTTC.